This T cell receptor beta chain appears in the sequencing data of a study of T-cell memory formation after mild COVID-19. TCRdb re-analysed the 5' RACE reads in MiXCR, keeping a single row per CDR3 protein. The data contain about 600,000 distinct CDR3 sequences, roughly 20% of them singletons. V lost 4 bases, J lost 4 bases, and 12 bases stayed unmatched. This CDR3 region has 17 residues. Germline values: CDR1 MNHEY, CDR2 SMNVEV (reference sequence). This chain joins TRBV27 and TRBJ2-3; the match to TRBD1 covers 9 bases. This clonotype originated in an adult woman who had mild COVID-19 (a few samples of this study predate the infection). Cell type and time point are not known. The sample consisted of PBMCs or a T cell subset sorted from them (not recorded which). The CDR3 loop reads CASSSGQGFFRADTQYF. The CDR3 DNA sequence: TGTGCCAGCAGTTCGGGACAGGGTTTCTTCCGGGCAGATACGCAGTATTTT.